The rows below give T cell receptor beta chains drawn from one sample of a study of OX40 agonist ivuxolimab in advanced cancers. Sequenced by immunoSEQ multiplex PCR; TCRdb stores in-frame clones only, minus some. The profile shows some 35,000 clones, more than 60% of them singletons. The specimen comprised CD4+ or CD8+ T cells sorted from blood, sampled in a trial of the OX40 agonist ivuxolimab. The receptors originated from an adult with an advanced solid tumor such as melanoma, head and neck, liver or kidney cancer. Each CDR3 is given with its conserved first and last residue. The D gene is left open where the match is weak. Rows give clone size only sometimes, using once, few, many, or a class for an expanded clone.

d_call clone_size j_call v_call cdr3_aa cdr3_nt
NA few TRBJ1-5 TRBV15 CATSRDRGNQPQHF TGTGCCACCAGCAGAGATCGGGGCAATCAGCCCCAGCATTTT
TRBD1 NA TRBJ1-2 TRBV2 CASSFGQGNYGYTF TGTGCCAGCAGTTTTGGACAGGGAAACTATGGCTACACCTTC
NA NA TRBJ1-1 TRBV7-9 CASSLEGGTEAFF TGTGCCAGCAGCTTAGAGGGCGGGACTGAAGCTTTCTTT
NA NA TRBJ2-7 TRBV2 CASSELRGPYEQYF TGTGCCAGCAGTGAATTGAGAGGACCCTACGAGCAGTACTTC
TRBD2 NA TRBJ2-5 TRBV11-3 CASSLGSSGRRETQYF TGTGCCAGCAGCTTGGGGTCTAGCGGGAGGCGAGAGACCCAGTACTTC
NA NA TRBJ1-1 TRBV6-5 CASSYVGLGNTEAFF TGTGCCAGCAGTTACGTTGGGCTTGGGAACACTGAAGCTTTCTTT
NA NA TRBJ1-1 TRBV5-6 CASSLGDHRVTEAFF TGTGCCAGCAGCTTGGGGGACCACCGTGTCACTGAAGCTTTCTTT
TRBD1 NA TRBJ2-1 TRBV19 CASNRDRGLGEQFF TGTGCCAGCAACCGGGACAGGGGGCTAGGTGAGCAGTTCTTC
TRBD1 NA TRBJ1-5 TRBV19 CASSNLPGTGGGSQPQHF TGTGCCAGTTCGAACCTACCCGGGACAGGGGGTGGTTCCCAGCCCCAGCATTTT
NA NA TRBJ2-5 TRBV19 CASNPQGGETQYF TGTGCCAGTAACCCTCAGGGGGGAGAGACCCAGTACTTC
NA NA TRBJ1-2 TRBV29-1 CSVDPKDSHYGYTF TGCAGCGTTGATCCTAAGGACAGCCACTATGGCTACACCTTC
TRBD1 NA TRBJ1-4 TRBV28 CASSRGQGDNRKLFF TGTGCCAGCAGTAGGGGACAGGGGGATAACAGAAAACTGTTTTTT
TRBD1 NA TRBJ1-2 TRBV28 CASSTRDRGSYGYTF TGTGCCAGCAGTACCCGGGACAGGGGTTCCTATGGCTACACCTTC
NA NA TRBJ2-1 TRBV29-1 CSAWASEGYNEQFF TGCAGCGCTTGGGCCTCGGAGGGTTACAATGAGCAGTTCTTC
NA NA TRBJ1-1 TRBV6-1 CAATWGGWENTEAFF TGTGCCGCCACCTGGGGGGGGTGGGAGAACACTGAAGCTTTCTTT
NA once TRBJ1-3 TRBV2 CASHQGLSGNTIYF TGTGCCAGCCACCAGGGACTCTCTGGAAACACCATATATTTT
NA NA TRBJ1-1 TRBV4-3 CASSQGGSFTEAFF TGCGCCAGCAGCCAGGGCGGGAGTTTCACTGAAGCTTTCTTT
NA NA TRBJ2-6 TRBV29-1 CSVPAVSIQSRANVLTF TGCAGCGTTCCAGCAGTAAGCATACAAAGTCGGGCCAACGTCCTGACTTTC
NA NA TRBJ2-1 TRBV7-8 CASSLAKGEYYNEQFF TGTGCCAGCAGCTTAGCGAAGGGGGAGTATTACAATGAGCAGTTCTTC
NA NA TRBJ1-4 TRBV11-2 CASSLGGRNEKLFF TGTGCCAGCAGCTTGGGAGGGCGGAATGAAAAACTGTTTTTT
TRBD2 NA TRBJ2-2 TRBV9 CASSPTGTSDPGELFF TGTGCCAGCAGCCCGACCGGGACTAGCGATCCCGGGGAGCTGTTTTTT
NA NA TRBJ2-1 TRBV11-2 CASSLPRAPSYNEQFF TGTGCCAGCAGCTTGCCCCGGGCTCCCTCCTACAATGAGCAGTTCTTC
TRBD2 once TRBJ2-2 TRBV7-2 CASSLIAGEGTGELFF TGTGCCAGCAGCCTCATAGCGGGAGAGGGTACCGGGGAGCTGTTTTTT